The rows below give T cell receptor beta chains drawn from one sample of a study of early T cells in non-severe SARS-CoV-2 infection. From the 5' RACE reads, TCRdb called clonotypes with MiXCR, one entry per CDR3 protein. The table records roughly 30,000 distinct CDR3 sequences, under 7.5% of them present only once. Sequencing input: whole blood. Every receptor here comes from an adult who was a healthcare worker with PCR-confirmed SARS-CoV-2 infection or an uninfected control (not recorded which). Each CDR3 is given with its conserved first and last residue. D genes are given only for firm matches. Not all rows give a size; the values are once, few, many and, for expanded clones, a class.

DNA,CDR3,size,V,J,D
TGTGCCAGTAGTATGTCACTAGCGGTTTACAATGAGCAGTTCTTC,CASSMSLAVYNEQFF,many,TRBV19,TRBJ2-1,TRBD2
TGCAGCGTACCCCGGGACAGCCTCCTTCAGTTCTTC,CSVPRDSLLQFF,medium-sized,TRBV29-1,TRBJ2-1,TRBD1
TGTGCCAGCAGCTTAACGGATAACACTGAAGCTTTCTTT,CASSLTDNTEAFF,few,TRBV11-2,TRBJ1-1,NA
TGTGCCAGCCCCCGGGACGACTCCCCTGGGGCCAACGTCCTGACTTTC,CASPRDDSPGANVLTF,many,TRBV18,TRBJ2-6,NA
TGCGCCAGCAGCTTAACTAGCGTCTACGAGCAGTACTTC,CASSLTSVYEQYF,many,TRBV5-1,TRBJ2-7,TRBD2
TGTGCCAGCAGTTCAGGGGCGGCCACTGAAGCTTTCTTT,CASSSGAATEAFF,many,TRBV28,TRBJ1-1,NA
TGTGCCAGCAGCCAATGGTCAGAGGCCTACGAGCAGTACTTC,CASSQWSEAYEQYF,many,TRBV4-2,TRBJ2-7,NA
TGCGCCAGCAGCCAAGGCTCGGGGGGTTTCTCCTACAATGAGCAGTTCTTC,CASSQGSGGFSYNEQFF,many,TRBV4-3,TRBJ2-1,TRBD2
TGCAGCGTCTTGCCAGGCAGTCATGGCTACACCTTC,CSVLPGSHGYTF,many,TRBV29-1,TRBJ1-2,NA
TGTGCCAGCAGTGTGGGAGGGTTGCTGGCGGGAGCTTCCTACGAGCAGTACTTC,CASSVGGLLAGASYEQYF,many,TRBV25-1,TRBJ2-7,TRBD2
TGTGCCAGCAGCCAAGATTCCGAGCGGGAGAGGTACTTC,CASSQDSERERYF,many,TRBV4-2,TRBJ2-4,TRBD2
TGTGCCAGCAGTGGACAGGGTTATAGCAATCAGCCCCAGCATTTT,CASSGQGYSNQPQHF,many,TRBV27,TRBJ1-5,TRBD1
TGCGCCAGCAGCCAGTCTCTCGGAAGGGGGACTGAAGCTTTCTTT,CASSQSLGRGTEAFF,many,TRBV4-1,TRBJ1-1,NA
TGTGCCAGCAGCCCCCGGACAGACCACCAAGAGACCCAGTACTTC,CASSPRTDHQETQYF,NA,TRBV7-2,TRBJ2-5,NA
TGCAGCGTTGAGTGGCGCGGGAGAGCCACAGATACGCAGTATTTT,CSVEWRGRATDTQYF,few,TRBV29-1,TRBJ2-3,TRBD2
TGTGCCAGCAGTAGGGTCAGCTCCTACGAGCAGTACTTC,CASSRVSSYEQYF,few,TRBV28,TRBJ2-7,NA
TGTGCCAGCAGTTTATCCGGACAGGGAATCAATGAGCAGTTCTTC,CASSLSGQGINEQFF,NA,TRBV28,TRBJ2-1,TRBD1
TGTGCCAGCAGCTTAGGAGGAGGGCGGGGGAGCTCCTACGAGCAGTACTTC,CASSLGGGRGSSYEQYF,few,TRBV11-2,TRBJ2-7,TRBD2
TGTGCCAGCAGCACCGGCCTTAACTATGGCTACACCTTC,CASSTGLNYGYTF,many,TRBV7-8,TRBJ1-2,NA
TGTGCCAGCAGCCTAGCGGGGGACAGGTCATTTGGCTACACCTTC,CASSLAGDRSFGYTF,NA,TRBV28,TRBJ1-2,TRBD1
TGCAGTGCTAGACCCATCCAGGGTGGGGGAGCATGGTCCTACGAGCAGTACTTC,CSARPIQGGGAWSYEQYF,many,TRBV20-1,TRBJ2-7,NA
TGCAGTGCTATACTAGACAGCCCCTCTGGGGCCAACGTCCTGACTTTC,CSAILDSPSGANVLTF,many,TRBV20-1,TRBJ2-6,NA
TGCAGTGCTCCCGGGACAGCGATGTCAGATACGCAGTATTTT,CSAPGTAMSDTQYF,many,TRBV20-1,TRBJ2-3,TRBD1
TGCAGTGCTAGAGGTTCGAGCGGGAGGCGCGAGCAGTACTTC,CSARGSSGRREQYF,few,TRBV20-1,TRBJ2-7,TRBD2
TGTGCCAGCAGCTTAGTAGGTTCGGTCGGCGAGCAGTACTTC,CASSLVGSVGEQYF,few,TRBV7-8,TRBJ2-7,NA
TGTGCCAGCAGGAATCTAGCGGTTGGGAACCAAGAGACCCAGTACTTC,CASRNLAVGNQETQYF,many,TRBV27,TRBJ2-5,TRBD2
TGTGCCAGCAGTTTATATACAGGGGGGTTAGTAAATCAGCCCCAGCATTTT,CASSLYTGGLVNQPQHF,few,TRBV27,TRBJ1-5,TRBD1
TGTGCCAGCAGCTTACAGGAAAACACTGAAGCTTTCTTT,CASSLQENTEAFF,many,TRBV11-3,TRBJ1-1,NA